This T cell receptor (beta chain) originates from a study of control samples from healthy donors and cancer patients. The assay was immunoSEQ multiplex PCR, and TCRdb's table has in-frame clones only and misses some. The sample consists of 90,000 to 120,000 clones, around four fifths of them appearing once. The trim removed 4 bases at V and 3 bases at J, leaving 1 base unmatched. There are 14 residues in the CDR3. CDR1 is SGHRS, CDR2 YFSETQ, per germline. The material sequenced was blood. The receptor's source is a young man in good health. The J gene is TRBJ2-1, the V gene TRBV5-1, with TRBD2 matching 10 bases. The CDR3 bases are TGCGCCAGCAGCGAGCGGGGGGGCTACAATGAGCAGTTCTTC. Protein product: CASSERGGYNEQFF.